Listed here are 17 T cell receptor beta chains from one sample, sequenced in a study of post-analysis software for immune sequencing data. Study-level points and caveats: Roughly five TRBV segments were more frequent in patients than controls; TRBV5-6, TRBV5-1 and TRBV20-1 belonged to this group.

These receptors are not linked to any known antigen. TCR beta libraries were prepared from cDNA with unique molecular identifiers. Via MiXCR, TCRdb re-called the PCR reads, giving one row per CDR3 protein. The data contain roughly 600,000 distinct CDR3 sequences, 44% of them seen just once; the ten biggest clones take up about 1.5%. The specimen sequenced was blood. The receptor source for this set is a girl under 18 with multiple sclerosis.

This clonotype has just a few counts. The chain employs TRBV7-8 and TRBJ2-7; the match to TRBD1 covers 10 bases. After removal of 2 bases from V and 4 bases from J, the junction contained 17 bases not matched to a gene. Looked up from germline, CDR1 is SGHVS and CDR2 is FQNEAQ. The CDR3 consists of 19 residues. The CDR3 DNA reads as TGTGCCAGCAGCTTACCGGGACAGGGGACGAACAGAGCTATATACGAGCAGTACTTC. Its protein product is CASSLPGQGTNRAIYEQYF. The full variable domain, in which reference TRBV7-8 and TRBJ2-7 provide the parts outside the CDR3, is GAGVSQSPRYKVAKRGQDVALRCDPISGHVSLFWYQQALGQGPEFLTYFQNEAQLDKSGLPSDRFFAERPEGSVSTLKIQRTQQEDSAVYLCASSLPGQGTNRAIYEQYFGPGTRLTVT.

The chain has TRBV11-2 and TRBJ2-1; 10 nucleotides agree with TRBD1. Germline values: CDR1 SGHAT, CDR2 FQNNGV. The CDR3 covers 16 residues. The junction had 12 bases not matched to a gene; V was cut back by 5 bases and J by 8 bases. The CDR3 sequence is CASSPPRTGGYDEQFF. The CDR3 bases are TGTGCCAGCAGCCCCCCGCGGACAGGGGGATACGATGAGCAGTTCTTC.

The chain employs TRBV12-3 or TRBV12-4 and TRBJ2-5; D is possibly TRBD1 (5 bases). V was shortened by 5 bases and J by 5 bases, with 12 bases between the two germline ends. The CDR3 sequence is 13 residues long. CDR3 bases: TGTGCCAGCAGTCCTGGGGCTGGGGAGACCCAGTACTTC. Translating gives CASSPGAGETQYF.

J is TRBJ1-2 and V is TRBV29-1; 12 nucleotides line up with TRBD1. J gave up 3 bases and V 3 bases, and 11 bases lay outside the gene matches. The CDR3 consists of 17 residues. The germline CDR1 and CDR2 sequences are SQVTM and ANQGSEA. This CDR3 is CSVDGTGGPLGDYGYTF. The CDR3 bases are TGCAGCGTTGATGGGACAGGGGGCCCCTTGGGTGACTATGGCTACACCTTC.

The chain uses TRBV9 and TRBJ2-5; D remains ambiguous. CDR1 and CDR2 (germline): SGDLS, YYNGEE. Trimming took off 3 bases at V and 7 bases at J, with 13 bases between the two ends. The CDR3 is made up of 13 amino acids. CDR3 nucleotide sequence: TGTGCCAGCAGCGCGGACGGCCTAGGGACCCAGTACTTC. Encoded protein: CASSADGLGTQYF.

The V and J genes are TRBV7-2 and TRBJ2-7; D is undetermined. Trimming cost V 1 base and J 2 bases, with 15 bases left between them. This CDR3 contains 16 residues. Germline V gene sequence: CDR1 SGHTA, CDR2 FQGNSA. For the CDR3, the DNA is TGTGCCAGCAGCTTAGAGTCCAGTAGCAGAACCTACGAGCAGTACTTC. This sequence encodes CASSLESSSRTYEQYF.

V usage is TRBV7-8 and J usage is TRBJ2-5; 7 bases are shared with TRBD2. Trimming cost V 2 bases and J 4 bases; bases outside gene matches: 10. The V gene's germline CDR1 is SGHVS and CDR2 FQNEAQ. CDR3 length equals 16 residues. CDR3 DNA: TGTGCCAGCAGCTTAAATGACGGGGGGAGTGGAGAGACCCAGTACTTC. This sequence encodes CASSLNDGGSGETQYF.

This rearrangement joins TRBV10-1 to TRBJ2-1, with D tentatively TRBD2 (6 bases). Germline loops: CDR1 WNHNN, CDR2 SYGVQD (reference sequence). The CDR3 covers 15 residues. With 4 bases removed from V and 8 bases from J, the gap between germline ends came to 18 bases. The CDR3: CASSGSSGSVDEQFF. CDR3 bases: TGCGCCAGCAGTGGTTCCTCCGGGAGCGTGGATGAGCAGTTCTTC.

The chain links TRBV29-1 to TRBJ1-4, with 7 bases matching TRBD1. This CDR3 is built from 14 residues. V gave up 7 bases and J gave up 7 bases; unmatched junction bases: 12. The germline CDR1 and CDR2 sequences are SQVTM and ANQGSEA. The CDR3 loop is CSGGLGGGGEKLFF. CDR3 DNA: TGCAGCGGAGGATTGGGAGGGGGCGGTGAAAAACTGTTTTTT.

The gene calls are TRBV11-2 and TRBJ2-3; D may be TRBD1 or TRBD2 (5 bases each). The CDR3 has 16 amino acids. V was pared by 4 bases and J by 4 bases, with 18 bases between. Germline assignment: CDR1 SGHAT and CDR2 FQNNGV. CDR3 DNA: TGTGCCAGCAGCTCCGTTGAGGGGCGAGTAGCAGATACGCAGTATTTT. It encodes CASSSVEGRVADTQYF.

The chain has TRBV4-1 and TRBJ1-4; 9 bases fit TRBD1. Germline-derived CDR1 and CDR2 are MGHRA and YSYEKL. The CDR3 length is 14 residues. V was pared by 2 bases and J by 8 bases, with 3 bases of the junction left unmatched. The CDR3 DNA follows: TGCGCCAGCAGCCAACGGACAGGGGTGGAAAAACTGTTTTTT. Protein sequence: CASSQRTGVEKLFF.

The rearrangement joins TRBV27 to TRBJ1-1; 9 bases map to TRBD1. Trimming at V came to 3 bases and at J to 4 bases, leaving 6 bases not matched to a gene. This CDR3 comprises 15 residues. Germline assignment: CDR1 MNHEY and CDR2 SMNVEV (reference sequence). The CDR3 nucleotides read TGTGCCAGCAGTTTGGAGACAGGGGGGGGCACTGAAGCTTTCTTT. Its protein product is CASSLETGGGTEAFF.

This clonotype was picked up a small number of times. J is TRBJ2-1 and V is TRBV12-3 or TRBV12-4; D gene ambiguous. CDR3 size: 12 residues. Trimming shortened V by 1 base and J by 11 bases, and 9 bases separated the two germline ends. The CDR3 loop is CASSLGARQQFF. The CDR3 DNA reads TGTGCCAGCAGTTTAGGTGCCAGACAGCAGTTCTTC.

A few counts support this clonotype. The chain couples TRBV12-3 or TRBV12-4 to TRBJ1-1, with TRBD1 as a possible D gene (5 bases). CDR3 length equals 14 residues. The V and J ends lost 0 bases and 4 bases respectively, with 9 bases between them. The CDR3 is CASSLALRGTEAFF. CDR3 DNA sequence: TGTGCCAGCAGTTTAGCCCTAAGGGGCACTGAAGCTTTCTTT.

The CDR3 DNA reads TGTGCCAGCAGCGTGGACCCGATTAGGAGGTACTTC. It translates to CASSVDPIRRYF. The chain employs TRBV2 and TRBJ2-5; D unclear. Germline V CDR1 and CDR2: SNHLY, FYNNEI. This CDR3 has 12 residues. Trimming stripped 6 bases from V and 13 bases from J, with 18 bases between.

The gene calls are TRBV12-3 or TRBV12-4 and TRBJ2-5; 7 bases map to TRBD2. The closer fit of TRBJ2-7 to the DNA end suggests the J call may be wrong. The CDR3 is 14 amino acids. This CDR3 reads CASSGFQRGYEQYF. DNA of the CDR3: TGTGCCAGCAGTGGTTTCCAGCGGGGCTACGAGCAGTACTTC.

This clonotype was picked up a small number of times. V gene TRBV4-2 combines with J gene TRBJ2-5; TRBD1 agrees at 9 bases. The length of the CDR3 is 14 residues. The V gene's germline CDR1 is LGHNA and CDR2 YNFKEQ. V shed 1 base, J shed 5 bases, and the junction held 2 bases outside the gene matches. This CDR3 is CASSQGQGGETQYF. The CDR3 coding sequence is TGTGCCAGCAGCCAAGGACAGGGGGGTGAGACCCAGTACTTC.